These 18 T cell receptor beta chains came from one sample sequenced in a study of CD8+ T cells in alopecia areata. Sequencing templates came from extracted RNA that was reverse transcribed into cDNA. Sequencing was performed with immunoSEQ multiplex PCR; in TCRdb, only in-frame clones are kept and a portion is missing. The sample yields about 99,000 clones, 45% to 60% seen once. Material: CD4+ T cells sorted from blood. The receptors here all came from a human donor in good health.

This clone has a handful of counts. This chain uses TRBV10-3 with TRBJ1-2; 8 nucleotides agree with TRBD1. The V gene end was trimmed by 3 bases and the J gene end by 1 base; junction bases not matched to a gene: 7. Looked up from germline, CDR1 is ENHRY and CDR2 is SYGVKD. This CDR3 contains 16 residues. CDR3 protein: CAISEWTGTRNYGYTF. Here the CDR3 DNA reads TGTGCCATCAGTGAATGGACAGGGACGCGTAACTATGGCTACACCTTC.

This clone was recorded a few times. The chain has TRBV6-1 and TRBJ1-2; 11 bases align to TRBD1. With V trimmed by 6 bases and J by 4 bases, 7 bases remained unmatched. Looked up from germline, CDR1 is MNHNS and CDR2 is SASEGT. There are 15 residues in the CDR3. The CDR3 here is CASSSTGTGGYGYTF. Here the CDR3 DNA reads TGTGCCAGCAGCTCCACTGGGACAGGGGGCTATGGCTACACCTTC.

This clone came up a few times. This chain joins TRBV29-1 and TRBJ2-2; TRBD2 matches 7 bases. Per the germline V gene, CDR1 is SQVTM and CDR2 is ANQGSEA. The CDR3 is 16 residues long. J was trimmed by 6 bases and V by 6 bases; bases with no gene match: 16. The CDR3 loop is CSVAGGLPFVPGELFF. Here the CDR3 DNA reads TGCAGCGTCGCCGGGGGACTACCATTCGTTCCCGGGGAGCTGTTTTTT.

There are a few counts of this clone. V usage is TRBV29-1 and J usage is TRBJ1-1, with D possibly being TRBD1 (5 bases). Per the germline V gene, CDR1 is SQVTM and CDR2 is ANQGSEA. The CDR3 has 17 amino acids. V shed 4 bases and J shed 0 bases, with 21 bases lying between them. For the CDR3, the DNA is TGCAGCGTTGCATACCTGGGGGTAGCCCAAATGAACACTGAAGCTTTCTTT. It codes for CSVAYLGVAQMNTEAFF. The whole variable domain, remainder taken from reference TRBV29-1 and TRBJ1-1, is SAVISQKPSRDICQRGTSLTIQCQVDSQVTMMFWYRQQPGQSLTLIATANQGSEATYESGFVIDKFPISRPNLTFSTLTVSNMSPEDSSIYLCSVAYLGVAQMNTEAFFGQGTRLTVV.

The chain joins TRBV27 to TRBJ2-7, with 11 bases lining up with TRBD2. This CDR3 is 15 amino acids long. The germline V gene has CDR1 MNHEY and CDR2 SMNVEV (reference sequence). V shed 5 bases and J 6 bases; nucleotides not matched to a gene: 9. The CDR3 DNA is TGTGCCAGCAGTGCCCAAATAGCGGGGGGGCTCGAGCAGTACTTC. Amino acids: CASSAQIAGGLEQYF.

V gene TRBV10-3 combines with J gene TRBJ2-7; D is possibly TRBD1 (6 bases). The CDR3 spans 13 residues. Germline V gene data show CDR1 as ENHRY and CDR2 as SYGVKD. Trimming took 5 bases from V and 1 from J, leaving 9 bases between them. CDR3 region: CAISKTGSYEQYF. CDR3 bases: TGTGCCATCAGTAAAACAGGGTCCTACGAGCAGTACTTC.

The V and J genes are TRBV6-6 and TRBJ1-5, with no clear D. The germline V gene encodes CDR1 MNHNY and CDR2 SVGAGI (reference sequence). The V gene lost 5 bases and the J gene lost 0 bases, with 2 bases spanning the gap. This CDR3 has 12 amino acids. As DNA, the CDR3 is TGTGCCAGCAGTGATAGCAATCAGCCCCAGCATTTT. Translating it yields CASSDSNQPQHF.

The chain links TRBV30 to TRBJ1-6; D uncertain. V lost 8 bases, J lost 7 bases, and 12 bases lay in between. The CDR3 runs to 12 residues. From germline, CDR1 is GTSNPN and CDR2 SVGIG (reference sequence). The CDR3 DNA sequence: TGTGCCATGGTCGTGGGGAATTCACCCCTCCACTTT. Its protein product is CAMVVGNSPLHF. Supplemented by reference TRBV30 and TRBJ1-6, the full variable domain reads SQTIHQWPATLVQPVGSPLSLECTVEGTSNPNLYWYRQAAGRGLQLLFYSVGIGQISSEVPQNLSASRPQDRQFILSSKKLLLSDSGFYLCAMVVGNSPLHFGNGTRLTVT.

The chain links TRBV27 to TRBJ2-7; D is ambiguous. The V end was cut by 4 bases, the J end by 2 bases, with 9 bases between. CDR3 length: 13 amino acids. CDR1 and CDR2 from the germline V gene are MNHEY and SMNVEV (reference sequence). The CDR3 region has the DNA TGTGCCAGCAGTTCGACCCGCCCCTACGAGCAGTACTTC. Amino acid sequence: CASSSTRPYEQYF.

The rearrangement joins TRBV29-1 to TRBJ1-2, with a weak D call TRBD1 (5 bases). V was pared by 6 bases and J by 1 base, with 18 bases between. The length of the CDR3 is 15 residues. Per germline, CDR1 SQVTM and CDR2 ANQGSEA. The CDR3 DNA follows: TGCAGCGTCGCTTACGACAGAGGGCGTAACTATGGCTACACCTTC. Its translation is CSVAYDRGRNYGYTF.

The rearrangement links TRBV30 to TRBJ1-1, with 7 bases that match TRBD1. The ends lost 4 bases at V and 4 bases at J; junction bases unmatched: 6. The CDR3 is 13 residues long. Germline CDR1 reads GTSNPN; CDR2 reads SVGIG (reference sequence). CDR3 region: CAWTQGWVTEAFF. The CDR3 region has the DNA TGTGCCTGGACACAGGGGTGGGTCACTGAAGCTTTCTTT. The full variable domain, its missing parts supplied by reference TRBV30 and TRBJ1-1, is SQTIHQWPATLVQPVGSPLSLECTVEGTSNPNLYWYRQAAGRGLQLLFYSVGIGQISSEVPQNLSASRPQDRQFILSSKKLLLSDSGFYLCAWTQGWVTEAFFGQGTRLTVV.

This rearrangement joins TRBV29-1 to TRBJ1-1; TRBD1 is a possible D gene (5 bases). CDR3 size: 12 residues. With 5 bases removed from V and 0 bases from J, the gap between germline ends came to 7 bases. Germline CDR1 is SQVTM and CDR2 is ANQGSEA. CDR3 loop: CSVRGMNTEAFF. The CDR3 DNA reads TGCAGCGTTAGGGGCATGAACACTGAAGCTTTCTTT.

This clone was observed a few times. The genes are TRBV10-3 and TRBJ2-7; TRBD1 matches 7 bases. The CDR3 sequence is 13 residues long. The junction had 4 bases not matched to a gene; V was cut back by 7 bases and J by 1 base. CDR1 ENHRY and CDR2 SYGVKD come from the germline V gene. CDR3 region: CAIKETGSYEQYF. In DNA, the CDR3 is TGTGCCATCAAGGAGACAGGGTCCTACGAGCAGTACTTC.

CDR3 sequence reads: CASSARPRGGETQYF. CDR3 bases: TGTGCCAGCAGTGCCAGACCCAGGGGAGGAGAGACCCAGTACTTC. This chain connects TRBV6-5 to TRBJ2-5, with D possibly being TRBD1 or TRBD2 (6 bases each). Germline CDR1 MNHEY, CDR2 SVGAGI. The V end was cut by 5 bases, the J end by 4 bases, with 17 bases between. There are 15 residues in the CDR3.

The rearrangement links TRBV19 to TRBJ2-7, with a tentative D call TRBD1 (6 bases). The V gene's germline CDR1 is LNHDA and CDR2 SQIVND (reference sequence). Trimming cost V 1 base and J 6 bases, with 16 bases left between them. CDR3 length: 15 residues. CDR3 bases: TGTGCCAGTAGTATAGTATTCCTACAGGGTGGCGAGCAGTACTTC. It specifies CASSIVFLQGGEQYF.

There are a few counts of this clone. This sequence joins TRBV11-2 and TRBJ2-1; D ambiguous. Deletions cut 1 base from V and 6 bases from J, with 10 bases between. The CDR3 is 14 residues long. Germline V gene sequence: CDR1 SGHAT, CDR2 FQNNGV. As DNA, the CDR3 is TGTGCCAGCAGCTTAGTTACGCGTGGCAATGAGCAGTTCTTC. Protein product: CASSLVTRGNEQFF.

This chain joins TRBV29-1 and TRBJ1-2, with 7 bases lining up with TRBD1. The CDR3 is made up of 12 amino acids. CDR1 is SQVTM, CDR2 ANQGSEA, per germline. With V trimmed by 3 bases and J by 4 bases, 2 bases remained unmatched. CDR3 bases: TGCAGCGTTGACTCAGGGGGCTATGGCTACACCTTC. This encodes CSVDSGGYGYTF.

This clone rates as medium-sized. This CDR3 reads CASSSQGIGTEAFF. The CDR3 DNA reads TGCGCCAGCAGCTCCCAGGGGATTGGGACTGAAGCTTTCTTT. V is TRBV5-1 and J is TRBJ1-1, with D perhaps TRBD1 (6 bases). CDR1 is SGHRS, CDR2 YFSETQ, per germline. Between the trimmed V and J ends, which lost 3 bases and 5 bases, there was a span of 14 bases. This CDR3 is built from 14 residues.